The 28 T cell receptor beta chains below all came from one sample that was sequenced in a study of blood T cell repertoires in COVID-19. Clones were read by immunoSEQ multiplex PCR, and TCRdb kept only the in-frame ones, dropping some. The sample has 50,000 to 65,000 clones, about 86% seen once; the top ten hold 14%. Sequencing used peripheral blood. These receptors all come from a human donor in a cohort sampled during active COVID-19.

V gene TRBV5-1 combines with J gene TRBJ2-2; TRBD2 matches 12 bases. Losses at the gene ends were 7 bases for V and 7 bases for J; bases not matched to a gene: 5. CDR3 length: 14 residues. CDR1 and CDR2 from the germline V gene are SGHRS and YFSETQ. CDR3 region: CASGLAGSVGELFF. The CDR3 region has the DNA TGCGCCAGCGGACTAGCGGGATCCGTCGGGGAGCTGTTTTTT.

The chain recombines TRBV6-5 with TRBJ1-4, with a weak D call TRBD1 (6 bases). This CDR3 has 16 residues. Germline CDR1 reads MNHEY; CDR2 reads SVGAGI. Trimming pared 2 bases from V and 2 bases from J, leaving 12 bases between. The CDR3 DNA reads TGTGCCAGCAGTTACGGTCAGGGGTTGACTAATGAAAAACTGTTTTTT. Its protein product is CASSYGQGLTNEKLFF.

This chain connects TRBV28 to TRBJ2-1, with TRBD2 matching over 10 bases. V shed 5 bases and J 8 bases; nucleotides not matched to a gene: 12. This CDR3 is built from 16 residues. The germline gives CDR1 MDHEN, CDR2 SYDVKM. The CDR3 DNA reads TGTGCCAGCAGTCCGCCTCTAGCGGGAGCCATCTATGAGCAGTTCTTC. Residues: CASSPPLAGAIYEQFF.

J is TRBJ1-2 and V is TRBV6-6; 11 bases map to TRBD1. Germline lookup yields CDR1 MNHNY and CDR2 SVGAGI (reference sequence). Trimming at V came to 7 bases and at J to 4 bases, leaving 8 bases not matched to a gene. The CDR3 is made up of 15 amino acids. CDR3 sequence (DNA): TGTGCCAGCAACTCCCGGGACAGGGGGGTCTATGGCTACACCTTC. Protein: CASNSRDRGVYGYTF.

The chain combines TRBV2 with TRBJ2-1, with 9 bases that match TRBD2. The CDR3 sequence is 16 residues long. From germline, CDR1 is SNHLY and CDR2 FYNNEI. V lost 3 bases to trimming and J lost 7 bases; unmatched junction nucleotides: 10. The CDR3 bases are TGTGCCAGCAGTGAGACTTTAGCGGGAGTTGGGAATGAGCAGTTCTTC. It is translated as CASSETLAGVGNEQFF.

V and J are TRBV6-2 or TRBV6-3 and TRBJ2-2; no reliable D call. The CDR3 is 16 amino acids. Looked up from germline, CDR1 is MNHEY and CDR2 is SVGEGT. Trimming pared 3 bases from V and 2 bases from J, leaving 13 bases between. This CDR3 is CASSYIRRTNTGELFF. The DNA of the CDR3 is TGTGCCAGCAGTTATATCAGGCGAACAAACACCGGGGAGCTGTTTTTT.

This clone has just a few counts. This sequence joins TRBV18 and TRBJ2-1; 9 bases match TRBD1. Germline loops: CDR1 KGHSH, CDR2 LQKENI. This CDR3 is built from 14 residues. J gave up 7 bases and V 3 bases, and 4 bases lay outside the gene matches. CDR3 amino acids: CASSPGTGNNEQFF. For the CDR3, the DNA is TGTGCCAGCTCACCTGGGACAGGGAATAATGAGCAGTTCTTC. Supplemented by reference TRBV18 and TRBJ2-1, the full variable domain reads NAGVMQNPRHLVRRRGQEARLRCSPMKGHSHVYWYRQLPEEGLKFMVYLQKENIIDESGMPKERFSAEFPKEGPSILRIQQVVRGDSAAYFCASSPGTGNNEQFFGPGTRLTVL.

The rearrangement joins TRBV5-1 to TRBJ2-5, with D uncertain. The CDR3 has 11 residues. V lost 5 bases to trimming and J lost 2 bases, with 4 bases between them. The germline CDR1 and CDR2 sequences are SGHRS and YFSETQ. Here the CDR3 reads CASRRQETQYF. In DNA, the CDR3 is TGCGCCAGCAGGAGGCAAGAGACCCAGTACTTC.

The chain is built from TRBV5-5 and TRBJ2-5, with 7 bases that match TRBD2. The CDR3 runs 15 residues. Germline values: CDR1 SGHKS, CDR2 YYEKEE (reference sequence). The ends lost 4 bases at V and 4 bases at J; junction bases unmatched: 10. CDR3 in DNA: TGTGCCAGCAGCCCGTGGGTAGCGGGCGGAGAGACCCAGTACTTC. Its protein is CASSPWVAGGETQYF.

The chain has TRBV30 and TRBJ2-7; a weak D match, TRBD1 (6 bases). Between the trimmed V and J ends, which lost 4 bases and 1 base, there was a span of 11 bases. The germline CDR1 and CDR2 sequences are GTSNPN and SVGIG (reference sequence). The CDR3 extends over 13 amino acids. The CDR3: CAWTGTHSYEQYF. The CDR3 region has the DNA TGTGCCTGGACCGGGACACATTCCTACGAGCAGTACTTC.

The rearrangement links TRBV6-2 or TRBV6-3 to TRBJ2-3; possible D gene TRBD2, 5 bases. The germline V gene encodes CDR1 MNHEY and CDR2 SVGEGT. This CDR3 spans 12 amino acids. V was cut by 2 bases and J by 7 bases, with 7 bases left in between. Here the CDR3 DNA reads TGTGCCAGCAGTTACCCGGGAAATACGCAGTATTTT. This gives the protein CASSYPGNTQYF.

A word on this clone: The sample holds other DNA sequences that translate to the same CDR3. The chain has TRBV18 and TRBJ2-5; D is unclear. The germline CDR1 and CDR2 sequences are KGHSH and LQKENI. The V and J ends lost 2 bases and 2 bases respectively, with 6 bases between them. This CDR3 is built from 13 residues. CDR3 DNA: TGTGCCAGCTCACCAGGCAGGCAAGAGACCCAGTACTTC. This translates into CASSPGRQETQYF.

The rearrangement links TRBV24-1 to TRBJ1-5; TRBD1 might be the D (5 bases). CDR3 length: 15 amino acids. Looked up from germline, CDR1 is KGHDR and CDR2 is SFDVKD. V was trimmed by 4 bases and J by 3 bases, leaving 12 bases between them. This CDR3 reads CATSEGGGPNQPQHF. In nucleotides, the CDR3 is TGTGCCACCAGTGAGGGGGGGGGACCCAATCAGCCCCAGCATTTT.

The CDR3 sequence: CASSLNRGGELNTEAFF. CDR3 bases: TGTGCCAGCAGCTTAAACAGGGGGGGAGAACTGAACACTGAAGCTTTCTTT. The chain has TRBV7-3 and TRBJ1-1; 8 bases are shared with TRBD1. V lost 1 base and J lost 0; bases outside the gene matches: 7. The CDR3 length is 17 residues. Germline CDR1 and CDR2: SGHTA and FQGTGA.

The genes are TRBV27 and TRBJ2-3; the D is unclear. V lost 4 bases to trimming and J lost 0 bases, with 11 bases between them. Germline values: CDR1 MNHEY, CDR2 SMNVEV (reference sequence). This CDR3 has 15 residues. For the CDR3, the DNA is TGTGCCAGCAGTTCTTTCACATCTAGCACAGATACGCAGTATTTT. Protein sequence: CASSSFTSSTDTQYF.

The CDR3 region has the DNA TGTGCCAGCAGCCCCGGGGAGACTGGACAGCCCCAGCATTTT. The encoded protein is CASSPGETGQPQHF. The chain uses TRBV11-2 and TRBJ1-5; D not certain. The CDR3 loop spans 14 amino acids. V was trimmed by 5 bases and J by 7 bases, leaving 15 bases between them. Germline V gene lookup returns CDR1 SGHAT and CDR2 FQNNGV.

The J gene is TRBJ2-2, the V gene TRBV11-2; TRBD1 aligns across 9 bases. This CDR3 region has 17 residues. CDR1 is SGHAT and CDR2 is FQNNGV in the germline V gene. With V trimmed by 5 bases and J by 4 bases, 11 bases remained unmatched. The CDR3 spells CASSETPTGGGTGELFF. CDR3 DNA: TGTGCCAGCAGCGAAACCCCGACAGGGGGAGGCACCGGGGAGCTGTTTTTT.

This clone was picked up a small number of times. The CDR3 DNA is TGTGCCAGCTCACCACCGACAGAGGCGGAGCAGTACTTC. This encodes CASSPPTEAEQYF. V and J are TRBV18 and TRBJ2-7, with D possibly TRBD1 on 5 matching bases. The CDR3 spans 13 residues. The V end lost 0 bases, the J end lost 7 bases, and 10 bases lay between the germline ends. Per germline, CDR1 KGHSH and CDR2 LQKENI.

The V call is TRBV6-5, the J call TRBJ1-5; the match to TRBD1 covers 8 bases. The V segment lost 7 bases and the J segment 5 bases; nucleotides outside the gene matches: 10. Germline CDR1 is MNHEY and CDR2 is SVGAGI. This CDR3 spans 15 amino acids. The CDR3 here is CASIPGQAAYQPQHF. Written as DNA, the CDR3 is TGTGCCAGCATTCCGGGACAGGCAGCTTATCAGCCCCAGCATTTT.

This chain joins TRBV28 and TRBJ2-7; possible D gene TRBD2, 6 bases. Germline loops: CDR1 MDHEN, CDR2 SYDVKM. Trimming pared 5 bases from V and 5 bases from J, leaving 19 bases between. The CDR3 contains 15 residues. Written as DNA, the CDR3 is TGTGCCAGCAGTAGATCGGGGCTAGCGTCCAACGAGCAGTACTTC. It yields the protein CASSRSGLASNEQYF.

The CDR3 sequence is CASSYSTRANYGYTF. CDR3 sequence (DNA): TGTGCCAGCAGTTACTCGACGCGGGCTAACTATGGCTACACCTTC. The V and J genes are TRBV6-2 or TRBV6-3 and TRBJ1-2; D remains unclear. The germline V gene encodes CDR1 MNHEY and CDR2 SVGEGT. Trimming removed 0 bases at V and 0 bases at J, with 8 bases between. The CDR3 extends over 15 amino acids.

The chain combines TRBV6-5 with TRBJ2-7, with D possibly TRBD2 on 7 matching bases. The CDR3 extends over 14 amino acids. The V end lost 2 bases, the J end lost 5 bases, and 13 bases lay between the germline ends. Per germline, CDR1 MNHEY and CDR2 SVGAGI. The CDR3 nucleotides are TGTGCCAGCAGTTACCGGAGGGGGGGCGACGAGCAGTACTTC. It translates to CASSYRRGGDEQYF.

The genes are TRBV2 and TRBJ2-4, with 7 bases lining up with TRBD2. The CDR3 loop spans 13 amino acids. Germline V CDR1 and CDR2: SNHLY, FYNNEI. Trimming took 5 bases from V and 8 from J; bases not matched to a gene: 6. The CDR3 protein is CASSSAGEYIQYF. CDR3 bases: TGTGCCAGCAGTAGTGCGGGGGAGTACATTCAGTACTTC.

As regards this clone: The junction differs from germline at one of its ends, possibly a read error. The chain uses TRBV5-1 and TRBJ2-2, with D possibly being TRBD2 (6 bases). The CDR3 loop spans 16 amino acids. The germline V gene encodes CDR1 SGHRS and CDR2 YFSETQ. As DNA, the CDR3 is TGCGCCGGCAGCTCCGAGCGGGCGGGACTCACCGGGGAGCTGTTTTTT. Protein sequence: CAGSSERAGLTGELFF.

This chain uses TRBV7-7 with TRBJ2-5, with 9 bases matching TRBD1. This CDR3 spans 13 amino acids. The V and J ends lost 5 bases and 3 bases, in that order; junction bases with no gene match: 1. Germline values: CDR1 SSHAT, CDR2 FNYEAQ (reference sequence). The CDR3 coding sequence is TGTGCCAGCAGCCGGGACAGGGAAGAGACCCAGTACTTC. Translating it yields CASSRDREETQYF. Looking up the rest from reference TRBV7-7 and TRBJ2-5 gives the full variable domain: GAGVSQSPRYKVTKRGQDVTLRCDPISSHATLYWYQQALGQGPEFLTYFNYEAQPDKSGLPSDRFSAERPEGSISTLTIQRTEQRDSAMYRCASSRDREETQYFGPGTRLLVL.

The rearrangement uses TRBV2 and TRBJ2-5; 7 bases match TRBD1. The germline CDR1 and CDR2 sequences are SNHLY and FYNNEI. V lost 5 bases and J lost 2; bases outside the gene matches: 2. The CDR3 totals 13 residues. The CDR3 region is CASSRDRQETQYF. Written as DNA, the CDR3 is TGTGCCAGCAGTCGGGACAGACAAGAGACCCAGTACTTC.

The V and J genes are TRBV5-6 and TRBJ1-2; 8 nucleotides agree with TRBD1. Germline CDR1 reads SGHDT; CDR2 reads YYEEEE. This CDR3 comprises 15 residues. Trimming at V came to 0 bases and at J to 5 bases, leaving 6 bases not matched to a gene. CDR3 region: CASSLDRGGNYGYTF. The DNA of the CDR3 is TGTGCCAGCAGCTTGGACAGGGGGGGAAATTATGGCTACACCTTC.

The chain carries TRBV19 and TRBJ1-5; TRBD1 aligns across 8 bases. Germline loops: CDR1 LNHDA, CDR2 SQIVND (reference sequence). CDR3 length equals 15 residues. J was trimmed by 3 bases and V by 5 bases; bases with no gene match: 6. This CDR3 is CASSAGTGYNQPQHF. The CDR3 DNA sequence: TGTGCCAGTAGTGCCGGGACAGGTTACAATCAGCCCCAGCATTTT.